This T cell receptor beta chain stems from a study of shared clonotypes between healthy human individuals. Study information: For every donor, three CD4 naive, three CD4 memory, two CD8 naive and one CD8 memory plates were used.

Naive CD8 populations comprised CD45RO-negative cells positively selected for CCR7, excluding terminally differentiated effector memory CD45RA+ cells. The study drew its donors from healthy HIV-negative adults without recent acute infections or vaccinations. Method: immunoSEQ multiplex PCR; TCRdb's copy keeps in-frame clones and lacks some. The table records about 2.2 million clones, approximately 92% of them present only once. This clone appeared once. The antigen is unknown. The CDR3 is 14 residues long. V was clipped by 0 bases and J by 6 bases, with 11 bases between them. Germline V gene data show CDR1 as MGHRA and CDR2 as YSYEKL. Study findings and constraints: Among donors, the sharing of clonotypes was expected to be influenced by sequencing depth. Larger richness was generally estimated for naive than memory subsets.

This chain connects TRBV4-1 to TRBJ1-1; D possibly corresponds to TRBD1 (5 bases). The TCR was taken from a man younger than 35 in good health. Some clones in this sample may be carry-over from other donors' samples. The sample consisted of naive CD8+ T cells from PBMCs. The CDR3 coding sequence is TGCGCCAGCAGCCAAGATGGCGGGGCCGCTGAAGCTTTCTTT. Residues: CASSQDGGAAEAFF.